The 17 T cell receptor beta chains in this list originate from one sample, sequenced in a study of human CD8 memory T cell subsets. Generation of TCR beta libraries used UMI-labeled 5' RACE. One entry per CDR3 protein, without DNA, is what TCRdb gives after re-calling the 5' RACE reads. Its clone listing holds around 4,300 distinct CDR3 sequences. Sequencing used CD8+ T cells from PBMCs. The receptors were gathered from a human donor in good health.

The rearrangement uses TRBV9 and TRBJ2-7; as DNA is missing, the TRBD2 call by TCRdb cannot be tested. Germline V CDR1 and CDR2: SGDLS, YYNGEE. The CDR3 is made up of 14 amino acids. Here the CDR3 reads CASSVAGTLGEQYF.

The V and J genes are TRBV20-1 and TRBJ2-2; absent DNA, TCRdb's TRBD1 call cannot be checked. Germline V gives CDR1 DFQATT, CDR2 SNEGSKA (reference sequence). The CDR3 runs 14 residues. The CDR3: CSARVTGDTGELFF.

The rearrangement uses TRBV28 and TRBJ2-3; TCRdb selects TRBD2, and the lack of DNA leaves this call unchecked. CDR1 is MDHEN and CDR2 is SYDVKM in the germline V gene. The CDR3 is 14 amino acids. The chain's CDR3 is CASSPILAGASQYF.

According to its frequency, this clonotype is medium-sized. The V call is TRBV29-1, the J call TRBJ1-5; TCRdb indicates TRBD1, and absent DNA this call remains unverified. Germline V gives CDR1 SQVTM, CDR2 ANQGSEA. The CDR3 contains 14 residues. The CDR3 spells CSVEDGGAGQPQHF.

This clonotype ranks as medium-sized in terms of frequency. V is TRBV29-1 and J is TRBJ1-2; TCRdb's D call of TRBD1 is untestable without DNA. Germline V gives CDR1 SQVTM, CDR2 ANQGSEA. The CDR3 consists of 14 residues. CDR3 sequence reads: CSVATGLEDGGYTF.

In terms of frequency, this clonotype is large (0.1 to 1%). The CDR3 sequence: CAWRDSYRVQGYTF. The chain couples TRBV30 to TRBJ1-2; checking the TCRdb D call of TRBD1 is not possible without DNA. Germline CDR1 and CDR2: GTSNPN and SVGIG (reference sequence). The length of the CDR3 is 14 residues. Based on the CDR3 plus reference TRBV30 and TRBJ1-2, the full variable domain is SQTIHQWPATLVQPVGSPLSLECTVEGTSNPNLYWYRQAAGRGLQLLFYSVGIGQISSEVPQNLSASRPQDRQFILSSKKLLLSDSGFYLCAWRDSYRVQGYTFGSGTRLTVV.

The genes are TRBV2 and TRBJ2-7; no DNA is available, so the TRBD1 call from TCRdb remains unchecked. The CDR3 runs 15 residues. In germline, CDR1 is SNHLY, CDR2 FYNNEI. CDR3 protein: CASSPPGVSPSEQYF.

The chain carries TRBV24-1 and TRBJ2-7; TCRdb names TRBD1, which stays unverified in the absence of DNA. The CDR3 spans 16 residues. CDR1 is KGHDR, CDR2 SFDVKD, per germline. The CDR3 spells CATSDKGTCRSYEQYF.

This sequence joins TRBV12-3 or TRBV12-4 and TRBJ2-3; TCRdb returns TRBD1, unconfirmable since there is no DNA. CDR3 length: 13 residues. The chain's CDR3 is CASSFSGGDTQYF.

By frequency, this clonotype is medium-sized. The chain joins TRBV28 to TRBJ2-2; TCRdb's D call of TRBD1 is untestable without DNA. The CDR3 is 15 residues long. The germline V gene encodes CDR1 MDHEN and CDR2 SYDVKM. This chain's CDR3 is CASSLGRDPTGELFF.

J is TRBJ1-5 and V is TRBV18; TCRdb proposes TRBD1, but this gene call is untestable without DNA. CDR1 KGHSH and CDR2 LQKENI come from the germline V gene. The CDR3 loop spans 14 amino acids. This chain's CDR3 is CASSTGGSNQPQHF.

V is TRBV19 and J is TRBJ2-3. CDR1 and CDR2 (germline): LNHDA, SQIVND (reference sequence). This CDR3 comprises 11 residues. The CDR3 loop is CASRDTYTQYF.

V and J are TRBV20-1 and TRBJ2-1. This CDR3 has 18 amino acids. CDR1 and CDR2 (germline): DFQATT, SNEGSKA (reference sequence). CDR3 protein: CSARDRSAVDPFYNEQFF.

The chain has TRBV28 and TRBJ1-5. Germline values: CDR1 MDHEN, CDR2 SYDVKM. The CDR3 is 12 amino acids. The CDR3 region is CAIQAGNQPQHF.

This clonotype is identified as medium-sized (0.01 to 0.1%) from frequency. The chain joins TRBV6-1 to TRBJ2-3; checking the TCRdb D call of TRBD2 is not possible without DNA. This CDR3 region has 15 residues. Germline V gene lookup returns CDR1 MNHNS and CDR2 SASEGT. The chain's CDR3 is CASSEVAGHTDTQYF.

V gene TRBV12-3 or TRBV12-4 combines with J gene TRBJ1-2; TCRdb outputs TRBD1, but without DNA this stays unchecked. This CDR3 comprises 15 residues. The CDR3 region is CASSLRTGGVDGYTF.

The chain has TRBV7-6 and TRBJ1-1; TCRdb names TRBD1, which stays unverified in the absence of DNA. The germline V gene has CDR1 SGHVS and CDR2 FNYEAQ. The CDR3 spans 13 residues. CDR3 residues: CASSATGDTEAFF.